This T cell receptor (beta chain) was profiled in a study of Graves' ophthalmopathy and Graves' hyperthyroidism. The hyperthyroidism patients, aged 18 to 65, had been newly diagnosed, with under 2 months' duration. Patients were left out if they had other autoimmune diseases, uncontrolled infections, pregnancy or lactation. RNA transcripts provided the template for amplifying TCR beta CDR3 regions. HTBI-primed first-round RT-PCR preceded second-round multiplex PCR. TCRdb passed the multiplex PCR reads through MiXCR, listing each CDR3 protein once. The data hold 1 million to 1.3 million distinct CDR3 sequences, with less than 45% observed a single time. Germline V gene sequence: CDR1 LNHDA, CDR2 SQIVND (reference sequence). The CDR3 has 11 residues. Deletions cut 5 bases from V and 4 bases from J, with 5 bases between. On this clonotype: Its antigen is undetermined.

The study's findings and limits: Ophthalmopathy progression predictions by the model showed nearly 75% specificity and roughly 71% sensitivity. Stable hyperthyroidism and ophthalmopathy were told apart by a 13-signature model, which achieved just over 85% sensitivity and 81.08% specificity.

The chain couples TRBV19 to TRBJ1-1; D remains unclear. The source of this sequence is an adult man with Graves' hyperthyroidism. The specimen sequenced was peripheral blood or thyroid tissue (not recorded which). CDR3 region: CASSRPTEAFF. DNA for the CDR3: TGTGCCAGTAGTCGGCCCACTGAAGCTTTCTTT.